This TCR beta chain was sequenced for a study of shared clonotypes between healthy human individuals. In the authors' methods: Filtering was not the same, since immunoSEQ gave junction-only sequences without quality scores. Clones were read by immunoSEQ multiplex PCR, and TCRdb kept only the in-frame ones, dropping some. V, J and clone size reflect that table, while D and trimming were determined from the DNA. Of 2.5 million or so clones listed, over 85% are singletons. This receptor was identified in a man aged 18 to 30 in good health. Source material: naive CD4+ T cells sorted from blood. Sample subset: CD45RA+ positively selected.

CDR3 nucleotides: TGTGCCAGTAGTGTGGACAGGGGTGGAAAACTGTTTTTT. It yields the protein CASSVDRGGKLFF. The chain employs TRBV19 and TRBJ1-4; 9 bases are a match to TRBD1. The germline gives CDR1 LNHDA, CDR2 SQIVND (reference sequence). Trimming at V came to 5 bases and at J to 10 bases, leaving 5 bases not matched to a gene. This CDR3 has 13 residues.